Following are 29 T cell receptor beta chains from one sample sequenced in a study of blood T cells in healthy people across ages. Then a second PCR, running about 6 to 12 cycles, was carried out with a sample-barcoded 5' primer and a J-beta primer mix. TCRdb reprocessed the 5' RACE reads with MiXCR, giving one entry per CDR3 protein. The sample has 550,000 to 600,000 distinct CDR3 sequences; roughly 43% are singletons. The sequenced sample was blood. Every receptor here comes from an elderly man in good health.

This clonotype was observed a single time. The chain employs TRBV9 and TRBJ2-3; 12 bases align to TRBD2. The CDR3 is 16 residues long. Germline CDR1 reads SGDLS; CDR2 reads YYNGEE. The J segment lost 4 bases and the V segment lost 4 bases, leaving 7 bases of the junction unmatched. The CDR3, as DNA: TGTGCCAGCAGCCCACGACTAGCGGGAGATTCAGATACGCAGTATTTT. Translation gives CASSPRLAGDSDTQYF.

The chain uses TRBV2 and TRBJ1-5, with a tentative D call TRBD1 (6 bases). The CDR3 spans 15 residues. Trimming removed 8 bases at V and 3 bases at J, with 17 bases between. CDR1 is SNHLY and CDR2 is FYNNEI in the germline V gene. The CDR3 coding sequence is TGTGCCAGCCAGAGGGGGGGGCATGACAATCAGCCCCAGCATTTT. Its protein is CASQRGGHDNQPQHF.

CDR3 amino acids: CAWTPPTGGLNEQFF. The CDR3 region has the DNA TGTGCCTGGACTCCCCCAACGGGGGGGCTCAATGAGCAGTTCTTC. This sequence joins TRBV30 and TRBJ2-1, with 8 bases lining up with TRBD2. The CDR3 spans 15 residues. Per germline, CDR1 GTSNPN and CDR2 SVGIG (reference sequence). The junction had 11 bases not matched to a gene; V was cut back by 4 bases and J by 6 bases.

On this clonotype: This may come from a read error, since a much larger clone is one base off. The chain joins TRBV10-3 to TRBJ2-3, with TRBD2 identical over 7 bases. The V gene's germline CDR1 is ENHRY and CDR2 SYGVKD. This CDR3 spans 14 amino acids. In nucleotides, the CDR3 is TGTGTCATCAGTGTCGGCGGGAGAGCAGATACGCAGTATTTT. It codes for CVISVGGRADTQYF.

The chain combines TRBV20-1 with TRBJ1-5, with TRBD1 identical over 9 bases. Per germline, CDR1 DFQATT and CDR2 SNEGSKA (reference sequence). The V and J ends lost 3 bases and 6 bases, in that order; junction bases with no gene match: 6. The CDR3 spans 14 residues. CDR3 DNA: TGCAGTGCTAGGGGTTTGGACAGGGGTCAGCCCCAGCATTTT. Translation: CSARGLDRGQPQHF.

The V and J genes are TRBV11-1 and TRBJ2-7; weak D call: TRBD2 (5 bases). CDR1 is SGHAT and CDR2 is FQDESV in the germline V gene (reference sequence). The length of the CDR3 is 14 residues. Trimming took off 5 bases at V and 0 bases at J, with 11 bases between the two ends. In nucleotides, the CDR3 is TGTGCCAGCAGCGGAGCGGTGAGCTCCTACGAGCAGTACTTC. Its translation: CASSGAVSSYEQYF.

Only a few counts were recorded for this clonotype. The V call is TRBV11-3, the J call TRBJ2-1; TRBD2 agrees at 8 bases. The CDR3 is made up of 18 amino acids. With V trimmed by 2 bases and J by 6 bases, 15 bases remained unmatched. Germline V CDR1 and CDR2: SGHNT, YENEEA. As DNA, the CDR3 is TGTGCCAGCAGCTTAACGTTCCGGGAGGGACTTTCCATCAATGAGCAGTTCTTC. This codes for CASSLTFREGLSINEQFF.

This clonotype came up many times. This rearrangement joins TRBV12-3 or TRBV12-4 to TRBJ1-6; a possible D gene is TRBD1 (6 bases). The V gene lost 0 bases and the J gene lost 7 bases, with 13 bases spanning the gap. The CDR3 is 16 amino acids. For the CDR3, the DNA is TGTGCCAGCAGTTTAGCCCTACAGGGAAGGAATTCACCCCTCCACTTT. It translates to CASSLALQGRNSPLHF.

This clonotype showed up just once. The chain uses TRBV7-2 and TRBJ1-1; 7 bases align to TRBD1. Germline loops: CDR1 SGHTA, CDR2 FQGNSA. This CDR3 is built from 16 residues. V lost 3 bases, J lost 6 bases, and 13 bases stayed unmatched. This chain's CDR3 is CASSFRQGFSTAEAFF. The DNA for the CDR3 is TGTGCCAGCAGCTTTCGACAGGGCTTCTCTACAGCTGAAGCTTTCTTT.

The CDR3 nucleotides read TGTGCCAGCAGTGAATTTAGCGGGAGGGCCTACGAGCAGTACTTC. This sequence encodes CASSEFSGRAYEQYF. The chain links TRBV25-1 to TRBJ2-5; TRBD2 aligns across 11 bases. The DNA end is more similar to TRBJ2-7, so the J call may be wrong. The CDR3 sequence is 15 residues long. From germline, CDR1 is MGHDK and CDR2 SYGVNS.

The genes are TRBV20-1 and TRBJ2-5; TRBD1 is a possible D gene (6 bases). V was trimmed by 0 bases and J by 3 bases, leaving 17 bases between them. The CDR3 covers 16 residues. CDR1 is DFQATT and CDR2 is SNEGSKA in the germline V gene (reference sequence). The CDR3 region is CSARDPSRGIEETQYF. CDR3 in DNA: TGCAGTGCTAGAGATCCTTCAAGGGGGATTGAAGAGACCCAGTACTTC.

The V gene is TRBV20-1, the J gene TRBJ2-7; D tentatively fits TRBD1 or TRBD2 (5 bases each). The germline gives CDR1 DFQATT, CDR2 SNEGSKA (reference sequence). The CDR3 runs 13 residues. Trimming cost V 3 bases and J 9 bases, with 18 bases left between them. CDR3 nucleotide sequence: TGCAGTGCTAGTAGCGACGGTAGGGGCTGGCAGTACTTC. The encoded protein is CSASSDGRGWQYF.

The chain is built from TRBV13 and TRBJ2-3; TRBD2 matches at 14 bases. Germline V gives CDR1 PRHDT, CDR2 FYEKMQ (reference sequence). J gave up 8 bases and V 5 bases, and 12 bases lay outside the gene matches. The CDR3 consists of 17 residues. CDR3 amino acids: CASSPSRGLAGESTQYF. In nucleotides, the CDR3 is TGTGCCAGCAGCCCCTCAAGGGGACTAGCGGGGGAGTCTACGCAGTATTTT. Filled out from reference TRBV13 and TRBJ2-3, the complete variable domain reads AAGVIQSPRHLIKEKRETATLKCYPIPRHDTVYWYQQGPGQDPQFLISFYEKMQSDKGSIPDRFSAQQFSDYHSELNMSSLELGDSALYFCASSPSRGLAGESTQYFGPGTRLTVL.

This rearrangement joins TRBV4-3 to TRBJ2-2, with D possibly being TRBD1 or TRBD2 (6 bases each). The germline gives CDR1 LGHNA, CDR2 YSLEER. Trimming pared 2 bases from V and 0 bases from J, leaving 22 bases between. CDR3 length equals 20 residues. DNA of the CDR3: TGCGCCAGCAGCCAAAGATCTTGGTACGGGGGCGGGACGAACACCGGGGAGCTGTTTTTT. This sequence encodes CASSQRSWYGGGTNTGELFF.

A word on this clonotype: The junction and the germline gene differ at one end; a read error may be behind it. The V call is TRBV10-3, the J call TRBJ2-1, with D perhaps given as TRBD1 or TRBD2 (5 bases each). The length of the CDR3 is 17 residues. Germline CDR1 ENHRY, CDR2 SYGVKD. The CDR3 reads CTISESRGVPTYNEQFF. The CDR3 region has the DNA TGTACCATCAGTGAGTCGAGAGGGGTCCCCACCTACAATGAGCAGTTCTTC.

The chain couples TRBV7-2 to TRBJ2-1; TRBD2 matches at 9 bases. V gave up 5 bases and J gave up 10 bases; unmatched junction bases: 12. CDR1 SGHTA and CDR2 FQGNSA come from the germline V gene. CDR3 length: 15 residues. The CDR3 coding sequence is TGTGCCAGCAGCGACACCGGGACTAGCAGACGAGAGCAGTTCTTC. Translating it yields CASSDTGTSRREQFF.

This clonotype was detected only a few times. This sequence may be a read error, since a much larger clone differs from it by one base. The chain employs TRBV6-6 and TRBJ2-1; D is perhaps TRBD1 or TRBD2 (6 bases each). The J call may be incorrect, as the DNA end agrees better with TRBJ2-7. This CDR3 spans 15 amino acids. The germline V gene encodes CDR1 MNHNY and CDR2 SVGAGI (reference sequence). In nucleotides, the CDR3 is TGTGCCAGCAGCTCAGAGGGGGGCTCCTACAATGAGCAGTACTTC. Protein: CASSSEGGSYNEQYF.

As DNA, the CDR3 is TGTGCCACCAGTGAGGGACGCCGCCCGGGCGACAATGAGCAGTTCTTC. Protein sequence: CATSEGRRPGDNEQFF. The V call is TRBV24-1, the J call TRBJ2-1; either TRBD1 or TRBD2 may supply D (5 bases each). The CDR3 spans 16 residues. Germline V lookup: CDR1 KGHDR, CDR2 SFDVKD. V was clipped by 4 bases and J by 5 bases, with 17 bases between them.

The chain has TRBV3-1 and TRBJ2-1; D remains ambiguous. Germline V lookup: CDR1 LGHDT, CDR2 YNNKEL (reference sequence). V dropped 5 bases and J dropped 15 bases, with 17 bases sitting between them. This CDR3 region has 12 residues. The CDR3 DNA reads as TGTGCCAGCAGCTTCGGCTGGGATTCACCGTTCTTC. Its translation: CASSFGWDSPFF.

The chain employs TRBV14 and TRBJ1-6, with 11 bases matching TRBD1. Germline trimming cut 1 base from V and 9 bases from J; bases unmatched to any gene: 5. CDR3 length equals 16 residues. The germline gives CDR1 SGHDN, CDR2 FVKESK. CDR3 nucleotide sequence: TGTGCCAGCAGCCAAGGTGGGACAGGGGGACGTTCACCCCTCCACTTT. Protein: CASSQGGTGGRSPLHF.

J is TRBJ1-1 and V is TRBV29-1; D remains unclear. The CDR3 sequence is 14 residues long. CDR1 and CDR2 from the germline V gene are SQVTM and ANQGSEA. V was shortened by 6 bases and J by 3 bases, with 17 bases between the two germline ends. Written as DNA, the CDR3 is TGCAGCGTGGGTAGGGTTGGAGGAGACACTGAAGCTTTCTTT. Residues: CSVGRVGGDTEAFF.

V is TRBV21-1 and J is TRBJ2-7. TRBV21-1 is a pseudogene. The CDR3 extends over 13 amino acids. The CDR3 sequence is CASSKAGSDEQYF. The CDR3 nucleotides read TGTGCCAGCAGCAAAGCTGGGTCGGACGAGCAGTACTTC.

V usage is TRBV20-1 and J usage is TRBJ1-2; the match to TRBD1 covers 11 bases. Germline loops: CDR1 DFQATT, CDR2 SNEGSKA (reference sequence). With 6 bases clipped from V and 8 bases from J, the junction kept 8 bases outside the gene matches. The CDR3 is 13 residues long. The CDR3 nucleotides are TGCAGTGCGTCGGGACAGGGGGGACTCGGCTACACCTTC. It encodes CSASGQGGLGYTF.

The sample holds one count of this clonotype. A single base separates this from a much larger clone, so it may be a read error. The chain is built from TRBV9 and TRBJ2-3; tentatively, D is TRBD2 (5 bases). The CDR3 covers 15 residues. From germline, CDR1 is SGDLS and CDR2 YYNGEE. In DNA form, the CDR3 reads TGTGCCAGCAGCCTTGAGGGTCGTCGCACAGATGCGCAGTATTTT. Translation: CASSLEGRRTDAQYF.

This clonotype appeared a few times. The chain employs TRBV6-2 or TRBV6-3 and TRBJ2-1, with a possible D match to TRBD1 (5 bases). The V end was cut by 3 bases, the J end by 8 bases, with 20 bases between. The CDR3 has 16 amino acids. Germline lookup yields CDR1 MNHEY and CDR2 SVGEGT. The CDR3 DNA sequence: TGTGCCAGCAGTTATACCTCAGGGTTTGGTCGCGATGAGCAGTTCTTC. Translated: CASSYTSGFGRDEQFF.

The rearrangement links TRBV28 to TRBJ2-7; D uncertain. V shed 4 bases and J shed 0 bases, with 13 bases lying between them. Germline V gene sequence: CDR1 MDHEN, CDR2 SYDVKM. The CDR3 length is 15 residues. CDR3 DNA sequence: TGTGCCAGCAGTTCGATCGGCGTGCGCTCCTACGAGCAGTACTTC. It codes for CASSSIGVRSYEQYF.

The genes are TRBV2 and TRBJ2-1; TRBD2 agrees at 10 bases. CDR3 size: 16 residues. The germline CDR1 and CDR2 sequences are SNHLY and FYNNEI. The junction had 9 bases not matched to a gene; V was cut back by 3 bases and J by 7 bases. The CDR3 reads CASSDWLAGAWNEQFF. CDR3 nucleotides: TGTGCCAGCAGTGATTGGCTAGCGGGAGCCTGGAATGAGCAGTTCTTC.

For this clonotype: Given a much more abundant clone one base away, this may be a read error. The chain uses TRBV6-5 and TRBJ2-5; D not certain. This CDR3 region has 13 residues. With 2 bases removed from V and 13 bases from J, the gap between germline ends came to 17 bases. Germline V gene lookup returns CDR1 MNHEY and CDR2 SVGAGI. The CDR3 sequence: CASSYRAFEERYF. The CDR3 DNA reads TGTGCCAGCAGTTACCGGGCCTTCGAGGAGCGGTACTTC.

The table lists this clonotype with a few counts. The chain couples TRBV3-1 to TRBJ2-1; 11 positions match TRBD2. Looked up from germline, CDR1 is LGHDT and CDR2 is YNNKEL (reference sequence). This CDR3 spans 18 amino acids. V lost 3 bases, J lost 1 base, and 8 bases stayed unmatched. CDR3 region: CASSQLSGRAKSYNEQFF. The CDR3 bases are TGTGCCAGCAGCCAGCTTAGCGGGAGGGCCAAATCCTACAATGAGCAGTTCTTC.